The 10 T cell receptor beta chains listed next were all sequenced from one sample in a study of blood T cell repertoires in COVID-19. Sequencing used immunoSEQ multiplex PCR; TCRdb keeps in-frame clones, though not all of them. Of 70,000 to 90,000 clones in the sample, about 88% were seen once. The specimen was peripheral blood. The receptors derive from a man in his 60s with acute or convalescent COVID-19.

The chain has TRBV5-4 and TRBJ2-5, with 12 bases aligning to TRBD2. The CDR3 loop spans 15 amino acids. CDR1 SGHNT and CDR2 YYREEE come from the germline V gene (reference sequence). V was pared by 5 bases and J by 5 bases, with 7 bases of the junction left unmatched. CDR3 in DNA: TGTGCCAGCAGTTTGAGGACTAGCGGGGTTGAGACCCAGTACTTC. It is translated as CASSLRTSGVETQYF.

The chain carries TRBV2 and TRBJ1-4; TRBD1 matches at 9 bases. J lost 10 bases, V lost 6 bases, and 6 bases had no gene match. The CDR3 has 13 amino acids. Germline CDR1 and CDR2: SNHLY and FYNNEI. The DNA for the CDR3 is TGTGCCAGCAGACGGGACAGGGCCGGAAAACTGTTTTTT. Protein: CASRRDRAGKLFF.

CDR3 nucleotide sequence: TGCGCCAGCAGCTTGGCTGGTAGCGGGATTAGCACAGATACGCAGTATTTT. Amino acid sequence: CASSLAGSGISTDTQYF. This chain joins TRBV5-1 and TRBJ2-3, with TRBD2 matching over 8 bases. Per the germline V gene, CDR1 is SGHRS and CDR2 is YFSETQ. Trimming cost V 0 bases and J 0 bases; bases outside gene matches: 6. The CDR3 is 17 residues long.

The rearrangement uses TRBV9 and TRBJ1-1; D gene ambiguous. Trimming stripped 0 bases from V and 1 base from J, with 7 bases between. Germline V gene lookup returns CDR1 SGDLS and CDR2 YYNGEE. This CDR3 is built from 14 residues. The CDR3: CASSVVGENTEAFF. In nucleotides, the CDR3 is TGTGCCAGCAGCGTAGTGGGAGAGAACACTGAAGCTTTCTTT.

The chain is built from TRBV6-6 and TRBJ2-3; a possible D gene is TRBD2 (5 bases). The germline V gene encodes CDR1 MNHNY and CDR2 SVGAGI (reference sequence). V lost 5 bases and J lost 4, with 10 bases in between. The CDR3 extends over 13 amino acids. CDR3: CASSLPSPDTQYF. In DNA form, the CDR3 reads TGTGCCAGCAGTCTTCCTAGCCCAGATACGCAGTATTTT.

V usage is TRBV6-2 or TRBV6-3 and J usage is TRBJ2-2, with D unclear. Germline assignment: CDR1 MNHEY and CDR2 SVGEGT. V was clipped by 4 bases and J by 6 bases, with 12 bases between them. CDR3 length equals 14 residues. The CDR3 nucleotides read TGTGCCAGCAGTTCTTCACTGCACGCCGGGGAGCTGTTTTTT. Amino acids: CASSSSLHAGELFF.

The chain is built from TRBV6-1 and TRBJ1-1; 9 nucleotides align to TRBD1. Germline V gene data show CDR1 as MNHNS and CDR2 as SASEGT. The CDR3 is 18 amino acids. V lost 1 base to trimming and J lost 2 bases; unmatched junction nucleotides: 11. CDR3 sequence: CASSEGLEHRGLNTEAFF. The CDR3 DNA sequence: TGTGCCAGCAGTGAAGGCCTCGAACACAGGGGGCTAAACACTGAAGCTTTCTTT.

V usage is TRBV5-1 and J usage is TRBJ1-2, with a weak D call TRBD1 (6 bases). CDR3 length: 12 amino acids. Trimming left V 4 bases short and J 7 bases short, with 11 bases between. The germline CDR1 and CDR2 sequences are SGHRS and YFSETQ. The CDR3 loop reads CASSAQGSGYTF. CDR3 bases: TGCGCCAGCAGCGCACAGGGTTCTGGCTACACCTTC.

J is TRBJ1-1 and V is TRBV5-1, with TRBD1 identical over 7 bases. This CDR3 spans 14 amino acids. The germline V gene has CDR1 SGHRS and CDR2 YFSETQ. The CDR3 loop is CASRRDSMNTEAFF. The CDR3 DNA sequence: TGCGCATCGCGCCGGGACAGCATGAACACTGAAGCTTTCTTT.

The CDR3 DNA is TGTGCACTGGGGGGGACGGGAGGCTACACCTTC. This gives the protein CALGGTGGYTF. The chain links TRBV30 to TRBJ1-2; TRBD1 might be the D (5 bases). The CDR3 has 11 amino acids. Germline lookup yields CDR1 GTSNPN and CDR2 SVGIG (reference sequence).